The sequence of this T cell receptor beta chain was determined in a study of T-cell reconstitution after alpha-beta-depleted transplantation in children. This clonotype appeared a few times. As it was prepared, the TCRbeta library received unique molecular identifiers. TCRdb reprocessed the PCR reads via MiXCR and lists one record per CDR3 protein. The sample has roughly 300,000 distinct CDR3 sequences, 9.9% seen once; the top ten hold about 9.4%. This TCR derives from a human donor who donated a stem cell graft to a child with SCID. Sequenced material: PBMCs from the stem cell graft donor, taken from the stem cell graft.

This CDR3 is CAISDRGVKAFF. CDR3 bases: TGTGCCATCAGTGACAGGGGAGTTAAGGCTTTCTTT. The V gene is TRBV10-3, the J gene TRBJ1-1, with TRBD1 as a possible D gene (6 bases). The germline V gene has CDR1 ENHRY and CDR2 SYGVKD. The CDR3 loop spans 12 amino acids. V lost 3 bases and J lost 11, with 13 bases in between.